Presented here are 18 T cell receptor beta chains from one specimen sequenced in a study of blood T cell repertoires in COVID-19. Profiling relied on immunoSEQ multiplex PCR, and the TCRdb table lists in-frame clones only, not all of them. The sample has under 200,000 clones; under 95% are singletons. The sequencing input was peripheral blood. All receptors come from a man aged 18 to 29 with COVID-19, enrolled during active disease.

As DNA, the CDR3 is TGCAGTGCTAGTACCCCGAGGAATCGGGATCAGCCCCAGCATTTT. This encodes CSASTPRNRDQPQHF. The rearrangement links TRBV20-1 to TRBJ1-5; D is uncertain. This CDR3 has 15 amino acids. Trimming shortened V by 3 bases and J by 5 bases, and 17 bases separated the two germline ends. Looked up from germline, CDR1 is DFQATT and CDR2 is SNEGSKA (reference sequence).

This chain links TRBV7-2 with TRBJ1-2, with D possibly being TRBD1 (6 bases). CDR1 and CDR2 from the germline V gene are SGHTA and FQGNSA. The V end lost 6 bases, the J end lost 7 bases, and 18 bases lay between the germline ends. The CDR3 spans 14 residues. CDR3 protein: CASSSRTSGVGYTF. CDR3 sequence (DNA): TGTGCCAGCAGTTCCCGCACCTCAGGGGTTGGCTACACCTTC. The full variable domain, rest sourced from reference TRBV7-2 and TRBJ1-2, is GAGVSQSPSNKVTEKGKDVELRCDPISGHTALYWYRQSLGQGLEFLIYFQGNSAPDKSGLPSDRFSAERTGGSVSTLTIQRTQQEDSAVYLCASSSRTSGVGYTFGSGTRLTVV.

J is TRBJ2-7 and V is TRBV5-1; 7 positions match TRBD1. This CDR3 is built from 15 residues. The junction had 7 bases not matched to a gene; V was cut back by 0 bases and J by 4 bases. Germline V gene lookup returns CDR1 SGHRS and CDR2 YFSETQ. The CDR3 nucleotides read TGCGCCAGCAGCTTGGTGCCCGGGACAGTATACGAGCAGTACTTC. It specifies CASSLVPGTVYEQYF. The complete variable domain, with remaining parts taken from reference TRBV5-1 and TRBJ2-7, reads KAGVTQTPRYLIKTRGQQVTLSCSPISGHRSVSWYQQTPGQGLQFLFEYFSETQRNKGNFPGRFSGRQFSNSRSEMNVSTLELGDSALYLCASSLVPGTVYEQYFGPGTRLTVT.

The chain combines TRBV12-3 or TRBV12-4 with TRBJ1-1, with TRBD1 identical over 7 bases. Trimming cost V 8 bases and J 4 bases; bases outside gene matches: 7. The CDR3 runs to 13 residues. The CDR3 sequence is CASGTGAFTEAFF. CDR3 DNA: TGTGCCAGCGGTACAGGGGCATTCACTGAAGCTTTCTTT.

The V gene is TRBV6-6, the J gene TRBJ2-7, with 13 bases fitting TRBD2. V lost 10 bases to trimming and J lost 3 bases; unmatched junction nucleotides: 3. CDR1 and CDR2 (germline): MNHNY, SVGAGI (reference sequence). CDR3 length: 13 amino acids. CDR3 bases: TGTGCCACCGGGACTAGCGGGATCTACGAGCAGTACTTC. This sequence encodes CATGTSGIYEQYF.

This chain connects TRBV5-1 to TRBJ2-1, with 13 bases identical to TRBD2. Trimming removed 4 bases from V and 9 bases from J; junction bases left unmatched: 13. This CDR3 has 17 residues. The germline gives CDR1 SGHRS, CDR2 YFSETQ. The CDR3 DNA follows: TGCGCCAGCAGCGGCACATTAACGGGACTAGCGGGAATTGAGCAGTTCTTC. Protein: CASSGTLTGLAGIEQFF.

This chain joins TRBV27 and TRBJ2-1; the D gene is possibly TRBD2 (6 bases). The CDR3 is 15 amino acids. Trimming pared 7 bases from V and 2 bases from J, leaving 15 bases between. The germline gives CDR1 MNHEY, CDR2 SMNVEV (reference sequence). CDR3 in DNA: TGTGCCAGCACCCAGAGGCGGGAAGCCTACAATGAGCAGTTCTTC. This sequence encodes CASTQRREAYNEQFF.

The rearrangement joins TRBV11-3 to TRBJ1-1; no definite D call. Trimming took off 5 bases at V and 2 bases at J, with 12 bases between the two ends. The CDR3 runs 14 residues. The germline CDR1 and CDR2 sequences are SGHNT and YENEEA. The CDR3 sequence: CASSLNRGNTEAFF. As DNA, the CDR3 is TGTGCCAGCAGCCTAAATCGGGGAAACACTGAAGCTTTCTTT.

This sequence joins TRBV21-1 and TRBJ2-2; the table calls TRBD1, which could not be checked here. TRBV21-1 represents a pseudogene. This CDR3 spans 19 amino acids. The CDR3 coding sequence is TGTGCCAGCAGCAAAGGAGGAGGGACAGGGGGCGATTGGACCGGGGAGCTGTTTTTT. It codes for CASSKGGGTGGDWTGELFF.

CDR3 nucleotides: TGTGCCACCCGGGGGAGGGGGAACACTGAAGCTTTCTTT. This gives the protein CATRGRGNTEAFF. The chain joins TRBV28 to TRBJ1-1; maybe TRBD1 (5 bases). Between the trimmed V and J ends, which lost 10 bases and 1 base, there was a span of 13 bases. The V gene's germline CDR1 is MDHEN and CDR2 SYDVKM. CDR3 length: 13 residues.

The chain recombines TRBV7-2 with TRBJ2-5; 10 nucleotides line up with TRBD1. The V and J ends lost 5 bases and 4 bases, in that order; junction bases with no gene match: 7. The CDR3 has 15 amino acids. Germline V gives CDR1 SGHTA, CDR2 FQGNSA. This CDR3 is CASSPDRGQGETQYF. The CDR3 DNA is TGTGCCAGCAGCCCAGACAGGGGGCAGGGAGAGACCCAGTACTTC. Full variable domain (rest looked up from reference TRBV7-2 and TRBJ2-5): GAGVSQSPSNKVTEKGKDVELRCDPISGHTALYWYRQSLGQGLEFLIYFQGNSAPDKSGLPSDRFSAERTGGSVSTLTIQRTQQEDSAVYLCASSPDRGQGETQYFGPGTRLLVL.

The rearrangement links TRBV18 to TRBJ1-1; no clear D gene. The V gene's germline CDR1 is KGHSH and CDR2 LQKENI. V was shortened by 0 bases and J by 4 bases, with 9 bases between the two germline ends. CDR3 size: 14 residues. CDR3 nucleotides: TGTGCCAGCTCACCACCGCCTATTAGCACTGAAGCTTTCTTT. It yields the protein CASSPPPISTEAFF.

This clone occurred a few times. CDR3 loop: CASSYTSGIRENEQFF. The CDR3 bases are TGTGCCAGCAGTTATACTAGCGGGATAAGGGAAAATGAGCAGTTCTTC. V usage is TRBV6-6 and J usage is TRBJ2-1; 10 nucleotides agree with TRBD2. This CDR3 spans 16 amino acids. V shed 3 bases, J shed 7 bases, and the junction held 9 bases outside the gene matches. Germline V gene lookup returns CDR1 MNHNY and CDR2 SVGAGI (reference sequence).

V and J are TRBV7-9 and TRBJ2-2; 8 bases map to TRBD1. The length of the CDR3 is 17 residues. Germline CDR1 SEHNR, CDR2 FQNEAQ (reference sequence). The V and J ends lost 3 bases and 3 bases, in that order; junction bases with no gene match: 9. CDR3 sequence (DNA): TGTGCCAGCAGCTTCCCAGGGGGCGGTATTTACACCGGGGAGCTGTTTTTT. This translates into CASSFPGGGIYTGELFF.

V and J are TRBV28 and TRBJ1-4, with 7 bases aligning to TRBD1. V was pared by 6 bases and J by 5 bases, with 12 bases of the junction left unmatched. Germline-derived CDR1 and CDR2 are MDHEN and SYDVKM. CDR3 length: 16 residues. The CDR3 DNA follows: TGTGCCAGCAGCCCCAGTCGGGGACAGCCAAATGAAAAACTGTTTTTT. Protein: CASSPSRGQPNEKLFF.

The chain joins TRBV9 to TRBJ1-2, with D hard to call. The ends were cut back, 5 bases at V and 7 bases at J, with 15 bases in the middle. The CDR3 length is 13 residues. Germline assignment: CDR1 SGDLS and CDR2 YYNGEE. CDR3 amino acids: CASSPLGGGGYTF. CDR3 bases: TGTGCCAGCAGTCCTTTGGGTGGAGGTGGCTACACCTTC.

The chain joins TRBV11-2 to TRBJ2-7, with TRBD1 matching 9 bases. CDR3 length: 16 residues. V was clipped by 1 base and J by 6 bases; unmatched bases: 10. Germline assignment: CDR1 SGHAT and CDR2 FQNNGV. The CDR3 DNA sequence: TGTGCCAGCAGCTTAGCCCCCGGGACAGGGCAGGGCGAGCAGTACTTC. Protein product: CASSLAPGTGQGEQYF. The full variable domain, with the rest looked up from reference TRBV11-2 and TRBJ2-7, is EAGVAQSPRYKIIEKRQSVAFWCNPISGHATLYWYQQILGQGPKLLIQFQNNGVVDDSQLPKDRFSAERLKGVDSTLKIQPAKLEDSAVYLCASSLAPGTGQGEQYFGPGTRLTVT.

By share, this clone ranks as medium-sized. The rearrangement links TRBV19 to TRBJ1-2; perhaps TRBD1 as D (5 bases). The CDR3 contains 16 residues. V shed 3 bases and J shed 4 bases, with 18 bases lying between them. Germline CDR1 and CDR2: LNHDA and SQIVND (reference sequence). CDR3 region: CASSISFDSGVYGYTF. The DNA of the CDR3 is TGTGCCAGTAGTATTAGTTTCGACAGTGGAGTCTATGGCTACACCTTC.